What follows are 2 T cell receptor beta chains derived from one specimen sequenced in a study of beta chain features in type 1 diabetes. The investigators reverse transcribed all of the isolated RNA, so they sequenced expressed TCRB transcripts. Only in-frame clones appear in the TCRdb table, and some are missing; sequencing was by immunoSEQ multiplex PCR. Of about 330,000 clones listed, around 10% are singletons. Sequencing was carried out using naive CD4+ T cells from blood. Receptors originate from a woman aged 25 to 39 in good health.

This chain joins TRBV5-4 and TRBJ2-1; TRBD1 agrees at 10 bases. This CDR3 spans 18 amino acids. Per the germline V gene, CDR1 is SGHNT and CDR2 is YYREEE (reference sequence). Losses at the gene ends were 3 bases for V and 7 bases for J; bases not matched to a gene: 16. In DNA form, the CDR3 reads TGTGCCAGCAGCTCTAATTGGGGGACAGGGGAGGATGTGAATGAGCAGTTCTTC. This codes for CASSSNWGTGEDVNEQFF.

This clone occurred a few times. The J gene is TRBJ1-2, the V gene TRBV5-5; D perhaps matches TRBD1 (5 bases). Germline V CDR1 and CDR2: SGHKS, YYEKEE (reference sequence). V was shortened by 4 bases and J by 2 bases, with 15 bases between the two germline ends. The CDR3 contains 15 residues. CDR3 sequence: CASSPSTVSNYGYTF. The CDR3 DNA sequence: TGTGCCAGCAGCCCGTCGACAGTGAGCAACTATGGCTACACCTTC.